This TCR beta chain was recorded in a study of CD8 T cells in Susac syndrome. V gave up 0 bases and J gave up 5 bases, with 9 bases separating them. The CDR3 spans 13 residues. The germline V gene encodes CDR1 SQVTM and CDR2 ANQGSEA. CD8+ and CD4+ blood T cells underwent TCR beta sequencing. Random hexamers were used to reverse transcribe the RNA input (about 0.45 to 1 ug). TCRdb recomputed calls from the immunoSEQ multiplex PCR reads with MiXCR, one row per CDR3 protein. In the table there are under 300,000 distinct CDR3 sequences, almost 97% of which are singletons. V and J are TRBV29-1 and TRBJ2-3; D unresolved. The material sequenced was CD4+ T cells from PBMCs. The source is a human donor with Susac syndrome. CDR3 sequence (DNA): TGCAGCGTTGAAGACCGGGCGCGAGATACGCAGTATTTT. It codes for CSVEDRARDTQYF.